This paragraph reports one T cell receptor beta chain. Its specificity is unknown. The sample belongs to a study of cytomegalovirus exposure and HLA in healthy donors. It was with 60 Vbeta and 13 Jbeta primers that the PCR ran. Libraries were prepared by immunoSEQ multiplex PCR; TCRdb keeps only in-frame clonotypes and omits some of them. Altogether 150,000 or so clones are present, over 60% being singletons, with the ten largest covering around 1.6%. J was trimmed by 10 bases and V by 3 bases; bases with no gene match: 8. The germline gives CDR1 SGHTA, CDR2 FQGNSA. The CDR3 extends over 13 amino acids. Whole-study findings and limits: Earlier findings revealed that most TCR beta V segments proved productive either about 87% or about 30% of the time. Reportedly, HLA-A and HLA-B alleles of most subjects were accurately predicted from TCR beta. Links to common viral pathogens appeared, in a later analysis, for several of the most significant clusters.

The TCR sequence derives from a woman in her 30s in good health and CMV-seronegative. V and J are TRBV7-2 and TRBJ1-1; 7 nucleotides align to TRBD1. Material: PBMCs. The CDR3 sequence is CASSLNWQGGAFF. In nucleotides, the CDR3 is TGTGCCAGCAGCTTGAATTGGCAGGGGGGAGCTTTCTTT.